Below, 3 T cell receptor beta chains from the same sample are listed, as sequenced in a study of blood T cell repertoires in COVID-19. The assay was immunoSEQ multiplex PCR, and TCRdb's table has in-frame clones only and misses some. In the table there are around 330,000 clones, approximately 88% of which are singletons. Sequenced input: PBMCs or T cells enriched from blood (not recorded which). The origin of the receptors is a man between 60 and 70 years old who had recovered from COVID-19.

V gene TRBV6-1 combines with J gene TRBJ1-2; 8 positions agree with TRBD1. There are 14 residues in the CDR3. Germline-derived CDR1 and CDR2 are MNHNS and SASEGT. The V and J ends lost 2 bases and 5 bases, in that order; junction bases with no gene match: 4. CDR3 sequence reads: CASSETGQGYGYTF. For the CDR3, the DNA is TGTGCCAGCAGTGAAACCGGACAGGGATATGGCTACACCTTC.

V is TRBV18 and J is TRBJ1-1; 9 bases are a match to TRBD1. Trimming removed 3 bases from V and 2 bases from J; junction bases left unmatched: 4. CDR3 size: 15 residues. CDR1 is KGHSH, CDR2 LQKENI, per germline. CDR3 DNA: TGTGCCAGCTCACCCAAACAGGGGGCAAACACTGAAGCTTTCTTT. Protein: CASSPKQGANTEAFF.

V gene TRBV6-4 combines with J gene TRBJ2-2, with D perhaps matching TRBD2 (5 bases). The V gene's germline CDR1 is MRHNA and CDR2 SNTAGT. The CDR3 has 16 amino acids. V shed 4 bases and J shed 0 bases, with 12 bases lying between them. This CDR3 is CASSAGEGANTGELFF. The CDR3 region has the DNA TGTGCCAGCAGTGCCGGAGAGGGAGCGAACACCGGGGAGCTGTTTTTT.